The rows below give T cell receptor beta chains drawn from one sample of a study of T cells after yellow fever vaccination. MiXCR was run by TCRdb on the 5' RACE reads, yielding one entry per CDR3 protein. The data hold around 590,000 distinct CDR3 sequences, with roughly an eighth observed a single time. This sample comprised PBMCs, obtained on the day of the yellow fever booster vaccination. Receptors were obtained from a young man who received the YFV17D yellow fever vaccine. The conserved cysteine and the conserved F or W are not part of the CDR3 here. For some rows the clone size is stated as once, few or many, or as a class when expanded; others skip it.

clone_size: few
cdr3_length: 15
v_call: TRBV10-2
cdr3_aa: ASSGIRTGRGFTEAF

clone_size: .
cdr3_length: 12
v_call: TRBV12-3/TRBV12-4
cdr3_aa: ASRPRGSDQPQH

clone_size: .
cdr3_length: 12
v_call: TRBV10-3
cdr3_aa: ATKDSSYNSPLH

clone_size: .
cdr3_length: 12
v_call: TRBV20-1
cdr3_aa: SAHRWGGSSEQY

clone_size: few
cdr3_length: 15
v_call: TRBV20-1
cdr3_aa: SAGGWTKGYEVDTQY

clone_size: .
cdr3_length: 15
v_call: TRBV18
cdr3_aa: ASSPQLGGSGDNEQF

clone_size: few
cdr3_length: 12
v_call: TRBV15
cdr3_aa: ATSSFDSQETQY

clone_size: few
cdr3_length: 12
v_call: TRBV20-1
cdr3_aa: SAAGLQAAYEQY

clone_size: few
cdr3_length: 11
v_call: TRBV5-1
cdr3_aa: ASSARGVDEQF

clone_size: .
cdr3_length: 12
v_call: TRBV29-1
cdr3_aa: SVGPGTPNYGYT

clone_size: .
cdr3_length: 11
v_call: TRBV18
cdr3_aa: ASSRQAENEQY

clone_size: .
cdr3_length: 11
v_call: TRBV15
cdr3_aa: ATSRDRNSPLH

clone_size: .
cdr3_length: 10
v_call: TRBV12-3/TRBV12-4
cdr3_aa: ASRQGTDSQY

clone_size: few
cdr3_length: 13
v_call: TRBV7-2
cdr3_aa: ASSPYAATNEKLF

clone_size: many
cdr3_length: 13
v_call: TRBV10-3
cdr3_aa: AIRDPGLAGDTQY

clone_size: .
cdr3_length: 11
v_call: TRBV20-1
cdr3_aa: SAGGVVRGEQF

clone_size: many
cdr3_length: 12
v_call: TRBV28
cdr3_aa: ASRPRGSNQPQH

clone_size: .
cdr3_length: 9
v_call: TRBV10-3
cdr3_aa: AISEVGGYT

clone_size: many
cdr3_length: 11
v_call: TRBV27
cdr3_aa: ASSARVGETQY

clone_size: .
cdr3_length: 15
v_call: TRBV7-6
cdr3_aa: ASSLKPGQGYTGELF

clone_size: many
cdr3_length: 11
v_call: TRBV20-1
cdr3_aa: SARHRLNTEAF

clone_size: .
cdr3_length: 6
v_call: TRBV7-9
cdr3_aa: ASTSST

clone_size: few
cdr3_length: 12
v_call: TRBV6-2/TRBV6-3
cdr3_aa: ASSYGGTAMTQY

clone_size: few
cdr3_length: 15
v_call: TRBV18
cdr3_aa: ASSQLLTGGTYNEQF

clone_size: .
cdr3_length: 13
v_call: TRBV5-6
cdr3_aa: ASSLLAGKDNEQF

clone_size: .
cdr3_length: 11
v_call: TRBV7-2
cdr3_aa: ASSPTSHGELF

clone_size: .
cdr3_length: 12
v_call: TRBV29-1
cdr3_aa: SADPGAGIYGYT

clone_size: many
cdr3_length: 12
v_call: TRBV3-1
cdr3_aa: ASSLSGELHEQY

clone_size: .
cdr3_length: 12
v_call: TRBV20-1
cdr3_aa: SAGQGQSYNEQF

clone_size: many
cdr3_length: 13
v_call: TRBV7-2
cdr3_aa: ASSSGATIQETQY

clone_size: .
cdr3_length: 13
v_call: TRBV5-1
cdr3_aa: ASSFRDVGTDTQY

clone_size: few
cdr3_length: 13
v_call: TRBV7-8
cdr3_aa: ASSLGRVLGETQY

clone_size: .
cdr3_length: 13
v_call: TRBV9
cdr3_aa: ASSVGGGAKNIQY

clone_size: few
cdr3_length: 13
v_call: TRBV27
cdr3_aa: ASRLIAGGPDEQY

clone_size: .
cdr3_length: 14
v_call: TRBV6-1
cdr3_aa: ASSESPGVSSYEQY

clone_size: few
cdr3_length: 13
v_call: TRBV10-3
cdr3_aa: AISESERERGTQY

clone_size: few
cdr3_length: 13
v_call: TRBV19
cdr3_aa: ASSIGTARSYEQY

clone_size: few
cdr3_length: 15
v_call: TRBV7-7
cdr3_aa: ASSSRGLAGVYNEQF

clone_size: .
cdr3_length: 13
v_call: TRBV9
cdr3_aa: ASSVLAGGQDTQY

clone_size: few
cdr3_length: 12
v_call: TRBV12-5
cdr3_aa: ASVEDMSTDTQY

clone_size: many
cdr3_length: 16
v_call: TRBV5-1
cdr3_aa: ASSLDGLAGKGRETQY

clone_size: .
cdr3_length: 12
v_call: TRBV5-1
cdr3_aa: ASQTSGRTYEQF

clone_size: .
cdr3_length: 12
v_call: TRBV19
cdr3_aa: ASRPRGPGETQY

clone_size: few
cdr3_length: 11
v_call: TRBV27
cdr3_aa: ASRMTGIETQY

clone_size: .
cdr3_length: 11
v_call: TRBV10-3
cdr3_aa: AISADRADTQY

clone_size: .
cdr3_length: 12
v_call: TRBV24-1
cdr3_aa: ATSESDRGRGYT

clone_size: few
cdr3_length: 12
v_call: TRBV15
cdr3_aa: ATSRAPSGGELF